This TCR beta chain was captured in a study of shared clonotypes between healthy human individuals. Only one count was recorded for this clone. The antigen is not known. The assay was carried out at the deep level. For each subset, genomic DNA was distributed in equal portions over several immunoSEQ plates. The data were produced by immunoSEQ multiplex PCR, yet TCRdb's version contains in-frame clones alone and is incomplete. The data show some 2.1 million clones, 95% seen once. Study outcomes and limitations: Sampling included only blood; tissue repertoires likely differ.

The sequenced sample was naive CD4+ T cells sorted from blood. The subset here: CD45RA+ positively selected. This clonotype was obtained from a man in his late teens or twenties in good health.

Written as DNA, the CDR3 is TGTGCCTGCCCCCCCCACAGGGCTAGCAATCAGCCCCAGCATTTT. Translated: CACPPHRASNQPQHF. V and J are TRBV6-5 and TRBJ1-5, with D perhaps TRBD1 (6 bases). V was pared by 11 bases and J by 0 bases, with 17 bases between. From germline, CDR1 is MNHEY and CDR2 SVGAGI. CDR3 length: 15 residues.